This passage covers 4 T cell receptor beta chains from one sample sequenced in a study of T cell responses to AZD1222 COVID-19 vaccine. Here immunoSEQ multiplex PCR was the method, and the copy in TCRdb shows in-frame clones only, minus some. The sample records some 200,000 clones, roughly 90% being singletons. Source: peripheral blood, taken 28 days after the second AZD1222 dose. The receptors were gathered from an adult who received the AZD1222 COVID-19 vaccine.

The V gene is TRBV7-3, the J gene TRBJ2-2, with 9 bases that match TRBD2. The V and J ends lost 5 bases and 3 bases, in that order; junction bases with no gene match: 4. CDR1 SGHTA and CDR2 FQGTGA come from the germline V gene. There are 15 residues in the CDR3. Here the CDR3 DNA reads TGTGCCAGCAGCCCCACTAGCGGGTACACCGGGGAGCTGTTTTTT. Translating gives CASSPTSGYTGELFF.

This chain connects TRBV11-3 to TRBJ2-7; 11 bases agree with TRBD2. The germline CDR1 and CDR2 sequences are SGHNT and YENEEA. The CDR3 consists of 15 residues. V lost 5 bases and J lost 6; bases outside the gene matches: 9. The CDR3 protein is CASSPILAGGSEQYF. CDR3 DNA: TGTGCCAGCAGCCCAATCCTAGCGGGAGGCAGCGAGCAGTACTTC.

The chain has TRBV5-5 and TRBJ2-7, with D tentatively TRBD1 or TRBD2 (6 bases each). Germline lookup yields CDR1 SGHKS and CDR2 YYEKEE (reference sequence). Deletions cut 5 bases from V and 4 bases from J, with 16 bases between. This CDR3 has 14 amino acids. CDR3 loop: CASRPSGGAYEQYF. In DNA form, the CDR3 reads TGTGCCAGCAGGCCGTCCGGGGGCGCGTACGAGCAGTACTTC.

The V and J genes are TRBV19 and TRBJ2-3, with 10 bases aligning to TRBD2. The CDR3 is 13 residues long. Germline lookup yields CDR1 LNHDA and CDR2 SQIVND (reference sequence). The CDR3 protein is CAAGTSGTDTQYF. CDR3 coding DNA: TGTGCAGCGGGGACTAGCGGCACAGATACGCAGTATTTT.